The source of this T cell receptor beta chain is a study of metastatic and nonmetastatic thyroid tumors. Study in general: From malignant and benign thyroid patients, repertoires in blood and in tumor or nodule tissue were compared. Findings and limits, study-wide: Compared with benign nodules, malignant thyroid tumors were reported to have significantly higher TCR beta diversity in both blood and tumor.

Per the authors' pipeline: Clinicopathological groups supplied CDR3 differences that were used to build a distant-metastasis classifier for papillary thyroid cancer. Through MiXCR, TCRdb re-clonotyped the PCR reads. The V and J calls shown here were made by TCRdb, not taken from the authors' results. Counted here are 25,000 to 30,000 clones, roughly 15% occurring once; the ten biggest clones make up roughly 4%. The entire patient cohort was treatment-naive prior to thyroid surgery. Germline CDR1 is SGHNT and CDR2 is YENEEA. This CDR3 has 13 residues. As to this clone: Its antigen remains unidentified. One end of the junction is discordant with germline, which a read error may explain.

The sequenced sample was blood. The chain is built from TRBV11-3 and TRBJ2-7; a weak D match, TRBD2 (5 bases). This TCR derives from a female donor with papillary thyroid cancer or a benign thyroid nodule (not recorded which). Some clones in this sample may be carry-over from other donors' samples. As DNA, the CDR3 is TGTGCCAACAGCCGAGGGCTAGGCTACGAGCAGTACTTC. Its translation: CANSRGLGYEQYF.